A selection of T cell receptor beta chains follows, all from one sample in a study of regulatory T cells in long-lasting Graves disease. TCRdb re-analysed the multiplex PCR reads in MiXCR, keeping a single row per CDR3 protein. In the table there are 510,000 or so distinct CDR3 sequences, 12% of which are singletons. The same data also contributed to another study, on T cells in Graves' hyperthyroidism and ophthalmopathy.

The sample consisted of peripheral blood mononuclear cells (PBMCs), taken at new diagnosis, from a patient treated with antithyroid drugs. These TCRs come from a woman aged 25 to 39 with Graves disease. Each CDR3 is given with its conserved first and last residue. The order of the fields is D gene, J gene, V gene, CDR3 length, clone size, CDR3 DNA, CDR3 protein. D genes are given only for firm matches. Some rows have no size entry. The others give once, few or many, or a class for an expanded clone.

>.|TRBJ1-1|TRBV28|14|many
TGTGCCAGCAGTCCCCAGGACATGAACACTGAAGCTTTCTTT
CASSPQDMNTEAFF
>.|TRBJ2-3|TRBV7-3|13|many
TGTGCCAGCAGCTTACGACCGCAAGATACGCAGTATTTT
CASSLRPQDTQYF
>TRBD1|TRBJ1-2|TRBV7-9|13|.
TGTGCCAGCAGCTCCTGGACAGGGCCTGGCTACACCTTC
CASSSWTGPGYTF
>TRBD2|TRBJ2-5|TRBV11-2|16|many
TGTGCCAGCAGCTCCCGATCGGGACTAGCGGGAGAGACCCAGTACTTC
CASSSRSGLAGETQYF
>.|TRBJ1-5|TRBV4-2|12|.
TGTGCCAGCAGCCAAGATAATCAGCCCCAGCATTTT
CASSQDNQPQHF
>TRBD1|TRBJ2-4|TRBV7-9|15|many
TGTGCCAGCAGCTTAGCCGGGACAGGGGAAAACATTCAGTACTTC
CASSLAGTGENIQYF
>.|TRBJ1-1|TRBV11-2|13|many
TGTGCCAGCAGCTTAGGGAGGGCCACTGAAGCTTTCTTT
CASSLGRATEAFF
>TRBD2|TRBJ2-7|TRBV11-2|13|many
TGTGCCAGCAGCCGGAAGCGGGAGGGGGAGCAGTACTTC
CASSRKREGEQYF
>.|TRBJ1-3|TRBV20-1|14|many
TGCAGTGCTAGGTCCCATGAACATGGAAACACCATATATTTT
CSARSHEHGNTIYF
>.|TRBJ2-6|TRBV9|16|few
TGTGCCAGCAGGGGAGGACACCCCTCTGGGGCCAACGTCCTGACTTTC
CASRGGHPSGANVLTF
>.|TRBJ2-2|TRBV9|15|.
TGTGCCAGCAGCGCGTTAGGGGGGAACGCCGGGGAGCTGTTTTTT
CASSALGGNAGELFF
>.|TRBJ2-3|TRBV7-8|14|many
TGTGCCAGCAGCCAGGATTATAGCACAGATACGCAGTATTTT
CASSQDYSTDTQYF
>.|TRBJ2-1|TRBV30|11|.
TGTGCCTGGAGTGTCGGCGGGGAGCAGTTCTTC
CAWSVGGEQFF
>.|TRBJ1-2|TRBV28|14|many
TGTGCCAGCAGTCTTCCATCTCTCGGGGATGGCTACACCTTC
CASSLPSLGDGYTF
>TRBD1|TRBJ1-1|TRBV6-4|13|.
TGTGCCAGCAGTAAGGACAGGGACACTGAAGCTTTCTTT
CASSKDRDTEAFF
>TRBD1|TRBJ2-7|TRBV4-2|14|many
TGTGCCAGCAGCCAAAGCCAGGGGGCGCACCAGCAGTACTTC
CASSQSQGAHQQYF
>.|TRBJ2-3|TRBV2|13|many
TGTGCCAGCAGTGAAGCACGGCGGACAACGCAGTATTTT
CASSEARRTTQYF
>.|TRBJ2-7|TRBV27|13|few
TGTGCCAGCAAACAACAGGGATTCAACGAGCAGTACTTC
CASKQQGFNEQYF
>TRBD1|TRBJ1-5|TRBV24-1|14|many
TGTGCCACCAGTGTAGGGGGCGGCAATCAGCCCCAGCATTTT
CATSVGGGNQPQHF
>TRBD1|TRBJ1-1|TRBV27|15|.
TGTGCCAGCAGTGGGCGACAGGGCCCCCTCTCTGAAGCTTTCTTT
CASSGRQGPLSEAFF
>.|TRBJ1-5|TRBV13|13|many
TGTGCCAGCAGCTTAAAGGGGTCTCAGCCCCAGCATTTT
CASSLKGSQPQHF
>.|TRBJ1-1|TRBV10-3|15|few
TGTGCCATCAGTGAGTCTGGTAGGGCGGACACTGAAGCTTTCTTT
CAISESGRADTEAFF
>.|TRBJ2-3|TRBV30|15|.
TGTGCCTGGAGTGGGGGTAGGGTCTCCGCAGATACGCAGTATTTT
CAWSGGRVSADTQYF
>.|TRBJ2-5|TRBV12-3/TRBV12-4|15|many
TGTGCCAGCAGTTCATTTAAGGGGAACCAAGAGACCCAGTACTTC
CASSSFKGNQETQYF
>.|TRBJ1-2|TRBV9|15|many
TGTGCCAGCAGCGCTGCTGGCGTAGAGGGTCGTGGCTACACCTTC
CASSAAGVEGRGYTF
>.|TRBJ2-5|TRBV6-8|12|few
TGTGCCAGCAGCGACCCAGGTAGCACCCAGTACTTC
CASSDPGSTQYF
>TRBD1|TRBJ2-2|TRBV28|19|.
TGTGCCAGCAGCTCATTAAGGTACAGGGGGCTCTCGAACACCGGGGAGCTGTTTTTT
CASSSLRYRGLSNTGELFF
>TRBD1|TRBJ2-3|TRBV7-9|15|many
TGTGCCAGCACCCGGACAGGAACTTACACAGATACGCAGTATTTT
CASTRTGTYTDTQYF
>.|TRBJ1-6|TRBV7-2|14|.
TGTGCCAGCAGCTTAGTGGGGCTAAATTCACCCCTCCACTTT
CASSLVGLNSPLHF
>TRBD1|TRBJ1-1|TRBV12-3/TRBV12-4|14|.
TGTGCCAGCAGTTTATCAGGGGGCTTCACTGAAGCTTTCTTT
CASSLSGGFTEAFF
>.|TRBJ2-1|TRBV7-2|12|few
TGTGCCAGCAGCTTACTCCGCAATGAGCAGTTCTTC
CASSLLRNEQFF
>.|TRBJ2-7|TRBV6-2/TRBV6-3|11|many
TGTGCCAGCGGATTAGGCTACGAGCAGTACTTC
CASGLGYEQYF
>.|TRBJ1-2|TRBV11-2|15|many
TGTGCCAGCAGCTTAGTGGCCGCCGTGGACTATGGCTACACCTTC
CASSLVAAVDYGYTF
>TRBD2|TRBJ2-7|TRBV7-9|14|many
TGTGCCAGCAGCGCCGGGGGGAAACGGTACGAGCAGTACTTC
CASSAGGKRYEQYF
>.|TRBJ2-3|TRBV19|16|few
TGTGCCAGTAGTATAAGGGGACCGCCTAGCACAGATACGCAGTATTTT
CASSIRGPPSTDTQYF
>.|TRBJ2-5|TRBV12-3/TRBV12-4|15|.
TGTGCCAGCAGCCCCCTAGCCCCATACCAAGAGACCCAGTACTTC
CASSPLAPYQETQYF
>.|TRBJ1-2|TRBV9|12|many
TGTGCCAGCAGCGCCGCGTTGGGGGGAATTACCTTC
CASSAALGGITF
>.|TRBJ1-1|TRBV12-3/TRBV12-4|11|many
TGTGCCAGCAGCCGGGGCACTGAAGCTTTCTTT
CASSRGTEAFF
>.|TRBJ1-4|TRBV16|16|many
TGTGCCAGCAGCCGTTCTATTGTCGCAACTAATGAAAAACTGTTTTTT
CASSRSIVATNEKLFF
>.|TRBJ2-3|TRBV6-1|13|.
TGTGCCAGTCTCGAGGGCCCCACAGATACGCAGTATTTT
CASLEGPTDTQYF
>TRBD2|TRBJ2-1|TRBV28|16|many
TGTGCCAGCAGTTCCCCAGGCGGGAGGGCCCGGAATGAGCAGTTCTTC
CASSSPGGRARNEQFF